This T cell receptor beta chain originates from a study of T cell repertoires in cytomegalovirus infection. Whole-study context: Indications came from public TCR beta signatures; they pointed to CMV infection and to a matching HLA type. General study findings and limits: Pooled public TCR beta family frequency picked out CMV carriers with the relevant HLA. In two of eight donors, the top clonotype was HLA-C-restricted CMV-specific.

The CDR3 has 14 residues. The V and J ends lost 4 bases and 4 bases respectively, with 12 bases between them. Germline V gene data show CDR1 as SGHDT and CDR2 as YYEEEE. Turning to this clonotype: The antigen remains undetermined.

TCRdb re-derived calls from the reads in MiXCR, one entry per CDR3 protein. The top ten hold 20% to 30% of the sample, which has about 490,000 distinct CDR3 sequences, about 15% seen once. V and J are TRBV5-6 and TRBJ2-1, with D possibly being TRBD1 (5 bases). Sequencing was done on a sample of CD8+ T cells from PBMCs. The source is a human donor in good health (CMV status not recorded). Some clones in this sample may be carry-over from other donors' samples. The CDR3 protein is CASSPWTNYNEQFF. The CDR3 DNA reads TGTGCCAGCAGCCCATGGACAAATTACAATGAGCAGTTCTTC.